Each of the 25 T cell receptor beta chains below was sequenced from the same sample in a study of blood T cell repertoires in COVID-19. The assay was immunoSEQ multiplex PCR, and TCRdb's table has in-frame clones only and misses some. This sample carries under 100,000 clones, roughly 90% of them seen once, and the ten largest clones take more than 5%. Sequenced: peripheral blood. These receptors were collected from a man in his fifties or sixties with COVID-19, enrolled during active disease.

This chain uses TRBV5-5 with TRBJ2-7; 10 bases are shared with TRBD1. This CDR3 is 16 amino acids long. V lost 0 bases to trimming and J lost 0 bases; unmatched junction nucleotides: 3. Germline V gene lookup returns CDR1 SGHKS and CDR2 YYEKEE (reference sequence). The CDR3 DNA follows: TGTGCCAGCAGCTTGGGGGGGACAGGGGCCTCCTACGAGCAGTACTTC. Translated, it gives CASSLGGTGASYEQYF.

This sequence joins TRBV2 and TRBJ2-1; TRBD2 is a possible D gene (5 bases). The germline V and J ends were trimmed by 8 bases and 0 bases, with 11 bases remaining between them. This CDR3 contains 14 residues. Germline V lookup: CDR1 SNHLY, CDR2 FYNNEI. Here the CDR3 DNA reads TGTGCCAGCCTGAGGGTCAACTCCTACAATGAGCAGTTCTTC. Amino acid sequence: CASLRVNSYNEQFF.

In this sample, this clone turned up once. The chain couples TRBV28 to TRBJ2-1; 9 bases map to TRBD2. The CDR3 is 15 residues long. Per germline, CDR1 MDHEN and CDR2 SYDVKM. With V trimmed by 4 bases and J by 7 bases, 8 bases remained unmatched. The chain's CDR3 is CASSSHSGRLNEQFF. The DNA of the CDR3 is TGTGCCAGCAGTTCCCATAGCGGGAGACTGAATGAGCAGTTCTTC.

As DNA, the CDR3 is TGTGCCAGCGGCCAGACTAGCGGGAGATACAATGAGCAGTTCTTC. It codes for CASGQTSGRYNEQFF. The gene calls are TRBV6-4 and TRBJ2-1; 12 bases map to TRBD2. J lost 4 bases, V lost 8 bases, and 6 bases had no gene match. The V gene's germline CDR1 is MRHNA and CDR2 SNTAGT. This CDR3 is 15 amino acids long.

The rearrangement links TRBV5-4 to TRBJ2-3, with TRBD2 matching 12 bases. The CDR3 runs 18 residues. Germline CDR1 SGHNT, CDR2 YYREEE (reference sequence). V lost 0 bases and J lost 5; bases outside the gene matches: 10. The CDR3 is CASSLAGGLAGSGDTQYF. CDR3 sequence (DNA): TGTGCCAGCAGCTTGGCCGGAGGACTAGCGGGAAGTGGAGATACGCAGTATTTT.

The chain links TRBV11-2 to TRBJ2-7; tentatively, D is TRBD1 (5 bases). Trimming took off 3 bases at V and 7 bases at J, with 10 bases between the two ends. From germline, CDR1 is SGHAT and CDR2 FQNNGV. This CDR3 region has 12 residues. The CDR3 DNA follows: TGTGCCAGCAGCTTTCAGGGCATTGAGCAGTACTTC. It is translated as CASSFQGIEQYF.

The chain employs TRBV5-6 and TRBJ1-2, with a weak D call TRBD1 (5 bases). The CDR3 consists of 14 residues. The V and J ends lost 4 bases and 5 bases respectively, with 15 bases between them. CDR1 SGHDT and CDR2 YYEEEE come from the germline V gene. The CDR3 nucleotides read TGTGCCAGCAGCCACCCCGGGACTACTTATGGCTACACCTTC. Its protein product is CASSHPGTTYGYTF.

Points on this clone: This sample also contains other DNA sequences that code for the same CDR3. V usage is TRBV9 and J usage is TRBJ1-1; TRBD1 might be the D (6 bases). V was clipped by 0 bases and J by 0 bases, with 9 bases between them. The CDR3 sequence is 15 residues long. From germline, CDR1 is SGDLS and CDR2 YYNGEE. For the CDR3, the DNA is TGTGCCAGCAGCGTAGGAGACAGGCTGAACACTGAAGCTTTCTTT. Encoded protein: CASSVGDRLNTEAFF.

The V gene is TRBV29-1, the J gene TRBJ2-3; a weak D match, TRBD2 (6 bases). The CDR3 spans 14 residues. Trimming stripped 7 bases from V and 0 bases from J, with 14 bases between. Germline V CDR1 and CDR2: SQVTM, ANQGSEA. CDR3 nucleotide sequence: TGCAGCGGGGGAGGAGCGGAGAGCACAGATACGCAGTATTTT. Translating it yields CSGGGAESTDTQYF.

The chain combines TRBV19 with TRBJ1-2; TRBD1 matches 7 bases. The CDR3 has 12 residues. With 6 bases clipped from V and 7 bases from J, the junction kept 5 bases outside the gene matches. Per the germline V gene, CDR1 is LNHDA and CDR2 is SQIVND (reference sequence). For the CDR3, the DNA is TGTGCCAGTAGCTCCCGGACAGGTGGCTACACCTTC. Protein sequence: CASSSRTGGYTF.

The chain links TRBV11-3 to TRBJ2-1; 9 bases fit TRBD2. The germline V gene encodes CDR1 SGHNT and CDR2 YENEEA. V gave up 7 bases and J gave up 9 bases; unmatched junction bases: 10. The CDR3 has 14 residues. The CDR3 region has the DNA TGTGCCAGCACCCTTCTTAGCGGGAGCCTTGAGCAGTTCTTC. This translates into CASTLLSGSLEQFF. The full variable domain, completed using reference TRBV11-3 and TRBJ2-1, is EAGVVQSPRYKIIEKKQPVAFWCNPISGHNTLYWYLQNLGQGPELLIRYENEEAVDDSQLPKDRFSAERLKGVDSTLKIQPAELGDSAVYLCASTLLSGSLEQFFGPGTRLTVL.

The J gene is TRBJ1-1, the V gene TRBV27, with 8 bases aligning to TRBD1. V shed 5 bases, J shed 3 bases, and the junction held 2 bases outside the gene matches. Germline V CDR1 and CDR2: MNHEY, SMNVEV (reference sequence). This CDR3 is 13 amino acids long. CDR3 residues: CASSKQGDTEAFF. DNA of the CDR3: TGTGCCAGCAGTAAACAGGGGGACACTGAAGCTTTCTTT.

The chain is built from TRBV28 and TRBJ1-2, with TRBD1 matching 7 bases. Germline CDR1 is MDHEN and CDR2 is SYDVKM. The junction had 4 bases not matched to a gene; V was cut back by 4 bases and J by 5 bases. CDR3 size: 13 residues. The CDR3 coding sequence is TGTGCCAGCAGTTCCGGGACAGCTTATGGCTACACCTTC. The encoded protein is CASSSGTAYGYTF.

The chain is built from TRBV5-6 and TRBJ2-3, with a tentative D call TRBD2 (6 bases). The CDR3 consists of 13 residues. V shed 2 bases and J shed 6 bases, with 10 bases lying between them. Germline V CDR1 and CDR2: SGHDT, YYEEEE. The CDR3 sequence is CASSFRLVDTQYF. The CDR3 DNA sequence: TGTGCCAGCAGCTTCCGACTAGTCGATACGCAGTATTTT.

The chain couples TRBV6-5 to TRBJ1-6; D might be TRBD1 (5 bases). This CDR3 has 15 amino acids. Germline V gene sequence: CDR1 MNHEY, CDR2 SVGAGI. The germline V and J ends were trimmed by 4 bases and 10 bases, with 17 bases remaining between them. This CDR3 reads CASSFTGTANSPLHF. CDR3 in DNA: TGTGCCAGCAGTTTCACCGGGACTGCTAACTCACCCCTCCACTTT.

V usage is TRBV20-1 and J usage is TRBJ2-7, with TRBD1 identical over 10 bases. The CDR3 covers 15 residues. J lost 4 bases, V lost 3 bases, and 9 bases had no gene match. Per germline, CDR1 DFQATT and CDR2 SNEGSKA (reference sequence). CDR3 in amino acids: CSASTRDRGVYEQYF. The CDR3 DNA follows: TGCAGTGCTAGTACCCGGGACAGGGGCGTTTACGAGCAGTACTTC.

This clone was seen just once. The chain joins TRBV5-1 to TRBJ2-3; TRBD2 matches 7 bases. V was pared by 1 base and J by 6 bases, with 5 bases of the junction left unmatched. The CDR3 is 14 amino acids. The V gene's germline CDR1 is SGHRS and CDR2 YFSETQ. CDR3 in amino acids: CASSLRQGGDTQYF. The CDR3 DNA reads TGCGCCAGCAGCTTGCGGCAGGGAGGGGATACGCAGTATTTT.

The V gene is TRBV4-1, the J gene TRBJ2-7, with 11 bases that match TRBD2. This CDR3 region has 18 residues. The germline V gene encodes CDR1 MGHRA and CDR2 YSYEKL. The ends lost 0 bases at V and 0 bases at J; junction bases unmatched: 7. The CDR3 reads CASSQDLTGTSGSYEQYF. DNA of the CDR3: TGCGCCAGCAGCCAAGATCTTACCGGGACTAGCGGCTCCTACGAGCAGTACTTC.

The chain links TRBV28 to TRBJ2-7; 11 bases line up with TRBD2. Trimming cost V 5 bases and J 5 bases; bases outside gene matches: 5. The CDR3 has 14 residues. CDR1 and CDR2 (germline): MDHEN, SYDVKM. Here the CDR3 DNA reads TGTGCCAGCAGTGAACTAGCGGGAGCGAACGAGCAGTACTTC. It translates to CASSELAGANEQYF.

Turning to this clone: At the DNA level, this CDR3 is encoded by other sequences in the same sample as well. CDR3 protein: CASSLTSGSYEQYF. The CDR3 nucleotides read TGTGCCAGCAGCTTAACTAGCGGATCCTACGAGCAGTACTTC. The chain combines TRBV7-2 with TRBJ2-7; TRBD2 matches at 8 bases. The ends lost 2 bases at V and 1 base at J; junction bases unmatched: 1. Germline V gives CDR1 SGHTA, CDR2 FQGNSA. CDR3 length equals 14 residues.

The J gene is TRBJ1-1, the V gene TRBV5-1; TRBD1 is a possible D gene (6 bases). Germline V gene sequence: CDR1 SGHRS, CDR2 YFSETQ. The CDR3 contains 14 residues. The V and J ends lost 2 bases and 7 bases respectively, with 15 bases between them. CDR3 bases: TGCGCCAGCAGCTTAGTCGGGGGGCCGGGTGAAGCTTTCTTT. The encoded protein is CASSLVGGPGEAFF.

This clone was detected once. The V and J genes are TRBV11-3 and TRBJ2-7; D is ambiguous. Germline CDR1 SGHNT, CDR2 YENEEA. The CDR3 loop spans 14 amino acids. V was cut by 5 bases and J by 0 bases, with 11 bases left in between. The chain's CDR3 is CASSPYAVSYEQYF. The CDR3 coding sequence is TGTGCCAGCAGCCCGTATGCAGTCTCCTACGAGCAGTACTTC.

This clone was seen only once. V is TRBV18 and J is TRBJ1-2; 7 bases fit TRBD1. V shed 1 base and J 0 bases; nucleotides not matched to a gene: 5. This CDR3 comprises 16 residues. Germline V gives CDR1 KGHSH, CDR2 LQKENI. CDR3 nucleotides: TGTGCCAGCTCACCACTTACGGGACAGACTAACTATGGCTACACCTTC. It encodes CASSPLTGQTNYGYTF.

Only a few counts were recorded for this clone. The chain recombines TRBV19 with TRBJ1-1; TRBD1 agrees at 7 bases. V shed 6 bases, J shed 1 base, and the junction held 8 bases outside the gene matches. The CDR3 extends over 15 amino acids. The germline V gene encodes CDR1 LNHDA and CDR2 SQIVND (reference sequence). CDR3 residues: CASSQQGRWNTEAFF. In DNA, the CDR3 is TGTGCCAGTAGCCAACAGGGGCGGTGGAACACTGAAGCTTTCTTT.

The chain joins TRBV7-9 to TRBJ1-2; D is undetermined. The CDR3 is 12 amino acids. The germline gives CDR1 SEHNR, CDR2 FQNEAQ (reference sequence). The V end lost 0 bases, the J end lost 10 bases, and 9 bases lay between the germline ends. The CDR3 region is CASSLAQPPYTF. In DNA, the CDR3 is TGTGCCAGCAGCTTAGCACAACCACCCTACACCTTC. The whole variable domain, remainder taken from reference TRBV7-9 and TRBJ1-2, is DTGVSQNPRHKITKRGQNVTFRCDPISEHNRLYWYRQTLGQGPEFLTYFQNEAQLEKSRLLSDRFSAERPKGSFSTLEIQRTEQGDSAMYLCASSLAQPPYTFGSGTRLTVV.